The 2 T cell receptor beta chains given below trace back to one sample, sequenced in a study of blood T cell repertoires in COVID-19. The data were produced by immunoSEQ multiplex PCR, yet TCRdb's version contains in-frame clones alone and is incomplete. The sample comprises a few hundred thousand clones, roughly 84% of which are singletons, and 2.5% to 3% rests with the top ten. Sequenced input: PBMCs or T cells enriched from blood (not recorded which). The receptor set was obtained from a woman in her twenties or thirties who had recovered from COVID-19.

The J gene is TRBJ1-2, the V gene TRBV13; D might be TRBD1 (6 bases). The CDR3 consists of 13 residues. Germline-derived CDR1 and CDR2 are PRHDT and FYEKMQ (reference sequence). With 0 bases removed from V and 8 bases from J, the gap between germline ends came to 10 bases. The CDR3: CASSLGQGRGYTF. In DNA form, the CDR3 reads TGTGCCAGCAGCTTAGGACAGGGTCGGGGCTACACCTTC.

The rearrangement joins TRBV18 to TRBJ1-4; 8 positions match TRBD1. This CDR3 is 13 amino acids long. V shed 7 bases and J 8 bases; nucleotides not matched to a gene: 6. Germline-derived CDR1 and CDR2 are KGHSH and LQKENI. This CDR3 is CASFPTGEEKLFF. CDR3 DNA sequence: TGTGCCAGCTTCCCGACAGGGGAGGAAAAACTGTTTTTT.